This TCR beta chain was captured by sequencing in a study of CD8+ T cells in alopecia areata. Study-level results: Scalp repertoires also include resident alphabeta T cells from normal skin. Sharing of TCRs across patients appeared less clear than in mice, possibly for HLA-related reasons.

This clone was counted a few times. Its antigen is not known. A far larger clone differs by one base, so this is likely a read error. Germline and genes: mouse. The read terminates 3 residues ahead of where the CDR3 ends, so the germline J gene completes it. CDR1 and CDR2 from the germline V gene are LGHDT and YNNKQL (reference sequence). The CDR3 sequence is 13 residues long. With 6 bases clipped from V and 5 bases from J, the junction kept 1 base outside the gene matches. cDNA reverse transcribed from extracted RNA served as the sequencing template. Using immunoSEQ multiplex PCR, the repertoire was profiled, and TCRdb retains in-frame clones only, with some absent. The repertoire has over 250,000 clones, none seen only once; the ten largest take less than 1.5%. A panel of CD4, CD8alpha, NKG2D, NKG2ACE and other markers served to sort pooled cutaneous lymph node cells.

V is TRBV4 and J is TRBJ1-6; 7 bases are shared with TRBD1. TRBJ1-6 is an ORF, and what it does is uncertain. The sample taken for sequencing was CD4+ T cells sorted from a lymph node. This TCR was recovered from a C3H/HeJ mouse with alopecia areata. For this mouse line, the MHC haplotype is H2-k. The CDR3 region is CASRDRNNSPLYF. CDR3 DNA, as far as it was read: TGTGCCAGCAGGGACAGGAATAATTCGCCC.